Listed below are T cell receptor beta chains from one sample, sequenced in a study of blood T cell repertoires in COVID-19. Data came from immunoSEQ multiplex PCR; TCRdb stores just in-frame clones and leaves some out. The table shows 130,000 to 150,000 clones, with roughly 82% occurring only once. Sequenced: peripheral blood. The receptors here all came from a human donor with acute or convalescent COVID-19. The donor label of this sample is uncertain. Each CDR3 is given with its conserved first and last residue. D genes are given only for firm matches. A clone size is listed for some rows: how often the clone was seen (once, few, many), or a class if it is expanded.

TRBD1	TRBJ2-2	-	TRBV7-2	CASSRGRDRGTGELFF	TGTGCCAGCAGCCGCGGCCGGGACAGGGGGACCGGGGAGCTGTTTTTT
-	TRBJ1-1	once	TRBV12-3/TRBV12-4	CASSASQGEAFF	TGTGCCAGCAGCGCCTCACAGGGCGAAGCTTTCTTT
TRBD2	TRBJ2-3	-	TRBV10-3	CAISESTSGGSSTDTQYF	TGTGCCATCAGTGAGTCGACTAGCGGGGGGAGTAGCACAGATACGCAGTATTTT
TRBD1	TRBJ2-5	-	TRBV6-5	CASSSGTGGGETQYF	TGTGCCAGCAGTTCTGGGACAGGGGGAGGAGAGACCCAGTACTTC
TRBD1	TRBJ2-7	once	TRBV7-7	CASSSGTGSYEQYF	TGTGCCAGCAGTTCCGGGACAGGGTCCTACGAGCAGTACTTC
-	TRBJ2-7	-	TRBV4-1	CASSQGLYEQYF	TGCGCCAGCAGCCAAGGACTGTACGAGCAGTACTTC
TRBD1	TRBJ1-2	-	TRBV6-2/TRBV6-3	CASSYPEGTARAGYTF	TGTGCCAGCAGTTACCCGGAGGGGACAGCCAGGGCTGGCTACACCTTC
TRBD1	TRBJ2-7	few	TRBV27	CASSFRDRDREQYF	TGTGCCAGCAGTTTCCGGGACAGGGATCGCGAGCAGTACTTC
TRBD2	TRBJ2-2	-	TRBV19	CASSTAGGRSPGELFF	TGTGCCAGTAGTACCGCGGGGGGGCGATCCCCCGGGGAGCTGTTTTTT
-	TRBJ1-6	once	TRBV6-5	CASSYTGVKSPLHF	TGTGCCAGCAGTTACACGGGGGTAAAGTCACCCCTCCACTTT
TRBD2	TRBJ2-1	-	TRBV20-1	CSASKFGGGWENEQFF	TGCAGTGCTAGTAAATTCGGGGGAGGGTGGGAGAATGAGCAGTTCTTC
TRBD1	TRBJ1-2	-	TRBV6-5	CASSYPGQGIYGYTF	TGTGCCAGCAGTTACCCGGGACAGGGGATCTATGGCTACACCTTC
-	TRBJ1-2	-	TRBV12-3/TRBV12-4	CASSRTGSYGYTF	TGTGCCAGCAGCCGGACGGGGAGCTATGGCTACACCTTC
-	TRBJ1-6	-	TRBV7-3	CASSLGDSNSPLHF	TGTGCCAGCAGCTTGGGGGACTCCAATTCACCCCTCCACTTT
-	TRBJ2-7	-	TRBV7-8	CASSFIGHEQYF	TGTGCCAGCAGCTTCATCGGTCACGAGCAGTACTTC
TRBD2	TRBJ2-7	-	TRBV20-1	CSASNGLAGGREQYF	TGCAGTGCTAGTAATGGACTAGCGGGGGGACGGGAGCAGTACTTC
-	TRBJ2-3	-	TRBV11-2	CASSPLVRGMSTDTQYF	TGTGCCAGCAGCCCCCTCGTAAGGGGCATGAGCACAGATACGCAGTATTTT
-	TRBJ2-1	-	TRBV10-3	CAISDNSGTGYNEQFF	TGTGCCATCAGTGATAATTCGGGCACAGGGTACAATGAGCAGTTCTTC
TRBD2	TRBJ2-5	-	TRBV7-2	CASSLDGSGGPRTQYF	TGTGCCAGCAGCTTAGATGGTAGCGGGGGCCCCCGCACCCAGTACTTC
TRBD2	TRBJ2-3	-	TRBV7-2	CASSQGLAASTDTQYF	TGTGCCAGCAGCCAGGGACTAGCGGCAAGCACAGATACGCAGTATTTT
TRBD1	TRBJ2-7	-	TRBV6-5	CASRFRDSPYEQYF	TGTGCCAGTAGATTCCGGGACAGCCCCTACGAGCAGTACTTC
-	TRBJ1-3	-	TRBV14	CASSQDKGRHSSGNTIYF	TGTGCCAGCAGCCAAGACAAAGGGAGACATAGCTCTGGAAACACCATATATTTT